This TCR beta chain came from a study of cytomegalovirus exposure and HLA in healthy donors. This PCR relied on a set of 60 Vbeta primers and 13 Jbeta primers. TCRdb's table, derived via immunoSEQ multiplex PCR, lists solely in-frame clones and lacks some. The sample shows roughly 110,000 clones, less than 80% of them seen only once. Study-wide results and limits: The later analysis indicated that the majority of CMV-associated TCR beta chains appeared HLA-restricted. For most TCR beta V segments, an earlier analysis put the productive rate at about 90% or about 30% of the time. TRBV6-2, TRBV6-3 and some other V segments were excluded as indistinguishable. The classifier, whose performance was assessed in both the original and validation cohorts, reportedly diagnosed cytomegalovirus status with high specificity and sensitivity.

This CDR3 spans 14 amino acids. The ends were cut back, 1 base at V and 1 base at J, with 7 bases in the middle. Germline V lookup: CDR1 LGHNA, CDR2 YNFKEQ. On this clone: The antigen is unknown.

The chain couples TRBV4-2 to TRBJ1-1; D call uncertain. This clonotype was sampled from a woman in her forties in good health and CMV-seropositive. The sequencing input was PBMCs. CDR3 nucleotide sequence: TGTGCCAGCAGCCAAGGAGCGGGGAACACTGAAGCTTTCTTT. Translated, it gives CASSQGAGNTEAFF.